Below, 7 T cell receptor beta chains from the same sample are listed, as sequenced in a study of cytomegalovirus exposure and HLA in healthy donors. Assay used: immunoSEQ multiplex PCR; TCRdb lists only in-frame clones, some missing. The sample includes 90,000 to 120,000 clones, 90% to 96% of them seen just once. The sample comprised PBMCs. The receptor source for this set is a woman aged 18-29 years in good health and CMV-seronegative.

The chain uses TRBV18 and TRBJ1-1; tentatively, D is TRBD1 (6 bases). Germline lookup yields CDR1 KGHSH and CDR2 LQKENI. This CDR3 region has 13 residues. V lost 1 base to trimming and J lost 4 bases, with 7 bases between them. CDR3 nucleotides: TGTGCCAGCTCACCACAAGGGGGCACTGAAGCTTTCTTT. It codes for CASSPQGGTEAFF.

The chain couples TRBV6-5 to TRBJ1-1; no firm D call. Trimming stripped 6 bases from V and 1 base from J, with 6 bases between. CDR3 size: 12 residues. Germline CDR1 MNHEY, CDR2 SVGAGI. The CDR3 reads CASRNRNTEAFF. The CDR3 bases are TGTGCCAGCAGGAACAGGAACACTGAAGCTTTCTTT.

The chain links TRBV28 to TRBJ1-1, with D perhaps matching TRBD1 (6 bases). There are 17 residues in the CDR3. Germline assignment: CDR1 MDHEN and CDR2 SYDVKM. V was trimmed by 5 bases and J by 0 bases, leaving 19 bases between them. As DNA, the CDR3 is TGTGCCAGCAGTAAGGGGGGGGCATGGTTAGTGAACACTGAAGCTTTCTTT. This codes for CASSKGGAWLVNTEAFF.

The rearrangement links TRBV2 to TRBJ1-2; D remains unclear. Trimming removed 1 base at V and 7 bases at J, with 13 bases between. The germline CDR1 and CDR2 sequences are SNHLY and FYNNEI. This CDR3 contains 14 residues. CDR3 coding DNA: TGTGCCAGCAGTGAAGTCGACGCCCGCGGTGGCTACACCTTC. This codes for CASSEVDARGGYTF.

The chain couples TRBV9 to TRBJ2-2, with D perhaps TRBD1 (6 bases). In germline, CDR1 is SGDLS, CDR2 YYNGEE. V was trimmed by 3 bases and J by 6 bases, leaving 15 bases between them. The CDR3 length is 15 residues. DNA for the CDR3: TGTGCCAGCAGCGACAGGGAGATTAAGGCCGGGGAGCTGTTTTTT. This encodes CASSDREIKAGELFF.

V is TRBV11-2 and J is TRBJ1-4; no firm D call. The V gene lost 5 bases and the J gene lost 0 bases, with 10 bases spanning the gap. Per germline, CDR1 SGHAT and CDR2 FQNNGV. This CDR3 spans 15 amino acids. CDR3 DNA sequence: TGTGCCAGCAGCACCAGTACAACAACTAATGAAAAACTGTTTTTT. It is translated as CASSTSTTTNEKLFF.

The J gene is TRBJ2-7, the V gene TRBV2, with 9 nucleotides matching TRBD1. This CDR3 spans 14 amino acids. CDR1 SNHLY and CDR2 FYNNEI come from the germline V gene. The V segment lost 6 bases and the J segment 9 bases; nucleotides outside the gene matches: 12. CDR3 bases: TGTGCCAGCAGCACCGGGACAGGGAAGGTAGGGCAGTACTTC. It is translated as CASSTGTGKVGQYF.